Listed below are T cell receptor beta chains from one sample, sequenced in a study of CD8 T cells in ankylosing spondylitis. TCRdb processed the 5' RACE reads anew with MiXCR; each CDR3 protein has one entry. The sample yields 310,000 or so distinct CDR3 sequences, 20% seen once. The specimen sequenced was blood, either unsorted or a sorted T cell fraction (not recorded which). The receptor source for this set is a male donor with ankylosing spondylitis or in good health (not recorded which). Each CDR3 is given without its conserved first and last residue. Each record gives: J gene, clone size, V gene, CDR3 protein. Size is omitted from some rows. Given values are once, few, many or a class for expanded clones.

J gene: TRBJ2-3
clone size: few
V gene: TRBV24-1
CDR3 protein: ATSDIYGTSGGFTDTQY

J gene: TRBJ2-3
clone size: -
V gene: TRBV7-3
CDR3 protein: ASSPATGEEDTQY

J gene: TRBJ1-4
clone size: -
V gene: TRBV28
CDR3 protein: AANEKLF

J gene: TRBJ1-4
clone size: -
V gene: TRBV7-6
CDR3 protein: ASSFEQGATNEKLF

J gene: TRBJ1-1
clone size: -
V gene: TRBV3-1
CDR3 protein: ASSQAGTGNTEAF

J gene: TRBJ2-3
clone size: few
V gene: TRBV20-1
CDR3 protein: SARKGLAGVLDTQY

J gene: TRBJ1-5
clone size: many
V gene: TRBV6-1
CDR3 protein: ASSEATAGGQPQH

J gene: TRBJ1-1
clone size: -
V gene: TRBV6-1
CDR3 protein: ASRGQGGNTEAF

J gene: TRBJ2-2
clone size: few
V gene: TRBV7-6
CDR3 protein: ASSERVTGELF

J gene: TRBJ1-1
clone size: -
V gene: TRBV7-3
CDR3 protein: ASSSGMNTEAF

J gene: TRBJ1-2
clone size: -
V gene: TRBV25-1
CDR3 protein: ASTRDTRNGYT

J gene: TRBJ2-1
clone size: few
V gene: TRBV3-1
CDR3 protein: ASSLGLLTF

J gene: TRBJ1-4
clone size: -
V gene: TRBV7-2
CDR3 protein: ASSKEGYKNEKLF

J gene: TRBJ2-1
clone size: few
V gene: TRBV9
CDR3 protein: ASSAGLAGGYNEQF

J gene: TRBJ1-5
clone size: few
V gene: TRBV20-1
CDR3 protein: SVGWGDQPQH

J gene: TRBJ2-5
clone size: -
V gene: TRBV7-8
CDR3 protein: ASSLRRGETQY

J gene: TRBJ1-1
clone size: many
V gene: TRBV5-1
CDR3 protein: ASSLSLGPSTEAF

J gene: TRBJ2-5
clone size: few
V gene: TRBV29-1
CDR3 protein: SVLLTRGETQY

J gene: TRBJ2-5
clone size: -
V gene: TRBV15
CDR3 protein: ATSRGGGRGEETQY

J gene: TRBJ1-2
clone size: few
V gene: TRBV12-3/TRBV12-4
CDR3 protein: ASRWVQDGYT

J gene: TRBJ2-3
clone size: -
V gene: TRBV2
CDR3 protein: ASSPDLSTDTQY

J gene: TRBJ2-1
clone size: -
V gene: TRBV5-1
CDR3 protein: ASSLEDRDVSGSRPAYNEQF